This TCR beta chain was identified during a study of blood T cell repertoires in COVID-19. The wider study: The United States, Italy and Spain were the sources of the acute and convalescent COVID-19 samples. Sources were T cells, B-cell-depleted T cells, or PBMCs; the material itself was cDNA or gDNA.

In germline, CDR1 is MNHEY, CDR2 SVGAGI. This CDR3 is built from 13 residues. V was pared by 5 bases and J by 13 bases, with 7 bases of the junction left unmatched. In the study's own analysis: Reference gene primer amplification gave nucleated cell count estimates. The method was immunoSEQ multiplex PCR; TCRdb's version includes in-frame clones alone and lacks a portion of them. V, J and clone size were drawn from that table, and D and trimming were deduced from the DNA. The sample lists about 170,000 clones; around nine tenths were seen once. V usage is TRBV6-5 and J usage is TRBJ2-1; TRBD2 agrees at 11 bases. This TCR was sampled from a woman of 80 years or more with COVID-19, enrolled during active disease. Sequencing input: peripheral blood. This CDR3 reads CASSPGGLAEQFF. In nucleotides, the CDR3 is TGTGCCAGCAGTCCCGGGGGACTAGCGGAACAGTTCTTC.